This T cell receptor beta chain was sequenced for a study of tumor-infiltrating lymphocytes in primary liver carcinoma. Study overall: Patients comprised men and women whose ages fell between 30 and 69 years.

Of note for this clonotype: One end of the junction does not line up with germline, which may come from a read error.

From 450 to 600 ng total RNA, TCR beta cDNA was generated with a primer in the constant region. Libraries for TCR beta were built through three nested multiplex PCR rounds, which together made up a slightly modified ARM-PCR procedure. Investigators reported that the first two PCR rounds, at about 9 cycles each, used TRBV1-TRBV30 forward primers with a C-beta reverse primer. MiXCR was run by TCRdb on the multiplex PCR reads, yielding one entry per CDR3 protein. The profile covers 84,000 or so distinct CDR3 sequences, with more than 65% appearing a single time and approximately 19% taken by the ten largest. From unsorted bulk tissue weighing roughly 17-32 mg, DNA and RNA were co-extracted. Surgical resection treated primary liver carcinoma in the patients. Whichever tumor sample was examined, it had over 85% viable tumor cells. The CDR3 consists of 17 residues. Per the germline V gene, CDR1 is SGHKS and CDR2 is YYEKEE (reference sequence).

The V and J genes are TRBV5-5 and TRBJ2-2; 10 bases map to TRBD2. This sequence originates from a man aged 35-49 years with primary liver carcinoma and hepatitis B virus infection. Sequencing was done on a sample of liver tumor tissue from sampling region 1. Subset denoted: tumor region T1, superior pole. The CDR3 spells CVSSLAPSGSGNGELFF. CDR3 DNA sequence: TGTGTCAGCAGCTTGGCCCCTAGCGGGAGTGGGAACGGGGAGCTGTTTTTC.